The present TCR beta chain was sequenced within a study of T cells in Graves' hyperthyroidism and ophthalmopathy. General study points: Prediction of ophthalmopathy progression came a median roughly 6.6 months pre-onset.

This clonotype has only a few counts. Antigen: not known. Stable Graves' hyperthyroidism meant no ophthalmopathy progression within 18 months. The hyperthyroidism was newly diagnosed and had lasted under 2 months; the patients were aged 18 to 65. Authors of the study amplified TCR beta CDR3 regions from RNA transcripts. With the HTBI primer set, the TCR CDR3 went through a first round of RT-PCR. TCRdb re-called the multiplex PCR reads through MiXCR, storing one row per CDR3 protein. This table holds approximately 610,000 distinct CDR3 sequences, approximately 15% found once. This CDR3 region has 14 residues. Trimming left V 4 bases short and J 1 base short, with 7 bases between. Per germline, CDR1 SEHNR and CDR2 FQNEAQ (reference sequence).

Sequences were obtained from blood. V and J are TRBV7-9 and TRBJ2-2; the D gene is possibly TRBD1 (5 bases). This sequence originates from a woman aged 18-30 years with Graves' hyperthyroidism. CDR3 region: CASSYTGNTGELFF. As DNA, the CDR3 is TGTGCCAGCAGCTACACAGGGAACACCGGGGAGCTGTTTTTT. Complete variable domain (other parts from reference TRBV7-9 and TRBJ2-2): DTGVSQNPRHKITKRGQNVTFRCDPISEHNRLYWYRQTLGQGPEFLTYFQNEAQLEKSRLLSDRFSAERPKGSFSTLEIQRTEQGDSAMYLCASSYTGNTGELFFGEGSRLTVL.